The clone carrying this TCR beta chain was observed a few times. These data belong to a study of cytomegalovirus exposure and HLA in healthy donors. The PCR employed 60 Vbeta primers together with 13 Jbeta primers. The protocol was immunoSEQ multiplex PCR, while the TCRdb copy is restricted to in-frame clones and leaves out a portion. Altogether 95,000 to 100,000 clones are present, 60% to 75% being singletons, with the ten largest covering approximately 2.1%. The CDR3 sequence is 13 residues long. Trimming removed 3 bases at V and 6 bases at J, with 13 bases between. Germline assignment: CDR1 SQVTM and CDR2 ANQGSEA.

The receptor was derived from a woman aged 40 to 50 in good health and CMV-seronegative. The V call is TRBV29-1, the J call TRBJ2-3; D might be TRBD1 (6 bases). Specimen: PBMCs. CDR3 region: CSVEVNRDDTQYF. CDR3 nucleotide sequence: TGCAGCGTTGAGGTTAACAGGGATGATACGCAGTATTTT.